The entry that follows covers one T cell receptor (beta chain) sequence. Only in-frame clones appear in the TCRdb table, and some are missing; sequencing was by immunoSEQ multiplex PCR. Counted here are some 95,000 clones, about nine tenths occurring once; the ten biggest clones make up approximately 3%. This sample was included in a study of control samples from healthy donors and cancer patients. CDR1 and CDR2 (germline): KGHSH, LQKENI. With 4 bases removed from V and 1 base from J, the gap between germline ends came to 10 bases. This CDR3 is 14 amino acids long. The sample comprised blood. The TCR comes from a human donor in good health. The donor label of this sample is uncertain. This rearrangement joins TRBV18 to TRBJ2-5, with D possibly called TRBD1 or TRBD2 (5 bases each). In DNA form, the CDR3 reads TGTGCCAGCTCACTGGCAGGGAGCCAAGAGACCCAGTACTTC. Translating it yields CASSLAGSQETQYF.